The source of this TCR beta chain is a study of CD8+CD57+ T cells in acquired aplastic anemia. On the study more broadly: Across the sorted CD4+ and CD8+ cells, DNA amounts averaged around 3.2 ug.

Study-wide points: Patients and controls had in common 25 to 30 CD8+ CDR3 sequences.

The CDR3 is 15 amino acids. The ends were cut back, 5 bases at V and 3 bases at J, with 14 bases in the middle. Germline CDR1 SGHVS, CDR2 FQNEAQ. Many counts were recorded for this clonotype. What it binds is not known. Profiling of TCR beta VDJ combinations and CDR3 sequences used genomic DNA as template. From the reads, TCRdb called clonotypes with MiXCR, one entry per CDR3 protein. The sample contains roughly 170,000 distinct CDR3 sequences, 55% to 75% of which appear only once. This rearrangement joins TRBV7-8 to TRBJ2-1, with D perhaps matching TRBD1 (7 bases). The receptor was derived from a human donor in good health. The sequenced sample consisted of sorted CD4+, CD8+, or CD8+CD57+ T cells (not recorded which) from PBMCs. CDR3 region: CASSPKQGGYNEQFF. CDR3 nucleotide sequence: TGTGCCAGCAGCCCAAAGCAGGGGGGCTACAATGAGCAGTTCTTC.